This T cell receptor (beta chain) derives from a study of cytomegalovirus exposure and HLA in healthy donors. PCR involved 60 Vbeta and 13 Jbeta primers. Clones were read by immunoSEQ multiplex PCR, and TCRdb kept only the in-frame ones, dropping some. Of roughly 180,000 clones in the sample, 82% were seen once. Trimming removed 1 base at V and 0 bases at J, with 11 bases between. CDR3 length: 16 amino acids. CDR1 is SGHKS and CDR2 is YYEKEE in the germline V gene (reference sequence). The chain carries TRBV5-5 and TRBJ2-1; D remains unclear. The receptor comes from a male donor in good health and CMV-seronegative. Material: PBMCs. The CDR3 reads CASSLRSPSSYNEQFF. CDR3 sequence (DNA): TGTGCCAGCAGCTTGCGTTCTCCTAGCTCCTACAATGAGCAGTTCTTC.